This TCR beta chain was identified during a study of shared clonotypes between healthy human individuals. Study background: Used for every donor were three CD4 naive, three CD4 memory, two CD8 naive and one CD8 memory plate.

Method: immunoSEQ multiplex PCR; TCRdb's copy keeps in-frame clones and lacks some. The sample carries about 95,000 clones, around two thirds recorded once. CCR7-negative CD45RA+ TemRA cells were pooled with CD45RO+ cells for CD8 memory. This clone appeared a single time. No antigen is known for it. General study results and limits: For naive CD4 cells, roughly 4.6% of clonotypes were shared across a handful of donors. As a rule, naive subsets had a larger estimated richness than memory subsets.

The CDR3 is 17 residues long. Germline lookup yields CDR1 LNHNV and CDR2 YYDKDF (reference sequence). This sequence was found in a man aged 25-45 years in good health. The sequenced sample was memory CD8+ T cells sorted from blood. The subset denotes: CD45RO+ cells pooled with CCR7-negative TemRA cells. J is TRBJ2-5 and V is TRBV15; TRBD2 agrees at 10 bases. The J call may be in error: the DNA end matches TRBJ2-7 better. The DNA of the CDR3 is TGTGCCACCAGCGTGGACAGAATAGCGGGAGGATCCTACGAGCAGTACTTC. It is translated as CATSVDRIAGGSYEQYF.